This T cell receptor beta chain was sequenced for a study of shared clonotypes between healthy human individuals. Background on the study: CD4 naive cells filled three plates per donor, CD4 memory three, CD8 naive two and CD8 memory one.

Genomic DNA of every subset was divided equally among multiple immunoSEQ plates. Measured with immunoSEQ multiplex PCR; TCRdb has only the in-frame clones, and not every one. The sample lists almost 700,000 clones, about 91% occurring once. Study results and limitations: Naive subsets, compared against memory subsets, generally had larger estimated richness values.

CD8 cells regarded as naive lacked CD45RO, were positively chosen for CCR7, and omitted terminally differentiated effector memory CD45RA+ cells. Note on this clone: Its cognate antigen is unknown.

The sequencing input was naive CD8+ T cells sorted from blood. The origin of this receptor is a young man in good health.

This CDR3 reads CASSSNLAPTGGYNEQFF. CDR3 sequence (DNA): TGTGCCAGCAGCTCCAACCTAGCGCCGACAGGGGGTTACAATGAGCAGTTCTTC. The chain carries TRBV7-3 and TRBJ2-1, with 9 positions matching TRBD1. Losses at the gene ends were 4 bases for V and 4 bases for J; bases not matched to a gene: 14. Germline V gene data show CDR1 as SGHTA and CDR2 as FQGTGA. The CDR3 is made up of 18 amino acids.